Listed here are 15 T cell receptor beta chains from one sample, sequenced in a study of blood T cell repertoires in COVID-19. Profiling relied on immunoSEQ multiplex PCR, and the TCRdb table lists in-frame clones only, not all of them. The table lists roughly 300,000 clones, approximately 84% of them singletons, with roughly 1.5% in the top ten. What was sequenced was peripheral blood. These receptors originate from a human donor with COVID-19, enrolled during active disease. The donor label of this sample is uncertain.

This chain joins TRBV10-3 and TRBJ2-5, with 8 bases matching TRBD1. CDR1 ENHRY and CDR2 SYGVKD come from the germline V gene. CDR3 length: 16 amino acids. The J segment lost 5 bases and the V segment lost 6 bases, leaving 14 bases of the junction unmatched. CDR3 in amino acids: CAISPGQGAVGETQYF. For the CDR3, the DNA is TGTGCCATCAGCCCCGGACAGGGAGCGGTAGGGGAGACCCAGTACTTC.

This clone is a singleton in its sample. J is TRBJ1-1 and V is TRBV29-1, with D tentatively TRBD1 (5 bases). V lost 4 bases and J lost 6, with 15 bases in between. Germline V gene lookup returns CDR1 SQVTM and CDR2 ANQGSEA. The CDR3 covers 13 residues. The CDR3 loop reads CSVGEGSGAEAFF. Here the CDR3 DNA reads TGCAGCGTTGGGGAGGGGAGTGGGGCTGAAGCTTTCTTT. Supplemented by reference TRBV29-1 and TRBJ1-1, the full variable domain reads SAVISQKPSRDICQRGTSLTIQCQVDSQVTMMFWYRQQPGQSLTLIATANQGSEATYESGFVIDKFPISRPNLTFSTLTVSNMSPEDSSIYLCSVGEGSGAEAFFGQGTRLTVV.

Worth noting for this clone: A much larger clone lies a single base off, so this may be a read error. The chain is built from TRBV7-2 and TRBJ2-3, with TRBD2 matching 13 bases. CDR3 size: 15 residues. J was trimmed by 5 bases and V by 2 bases; bases with no gene match: 1. In germline, CDR1 is SGHTA, CDR2 FQGNSA. The CDR3 region is CASSLRTSGRDTQYF. The CDR3 DNA is TGTGCCAGCAGCTTACGGACTAGCGGGAGAGATACGCAGTATTTT.

This CDR3 is CASSLSSYEQYF. The CDR3 bases are TGTGCCAGCAGCTTATCCAGCTACGAGCAGTACTTC. The chain combines TRBV11-1 with TRBJ2-7, with D uncertain. Trimming pared 2 bases from V and 3 bases from J, leaving 5 bases between. CDR1 is SGHAT and CDR2 is FQDESV in the germline V gene (reference sequence). This CDR3 contains 12 residues.

This chain connects TRBV30 to TRBJ1-1; D is perhaps TRBD1 (6 bases). The germline V gene encodes CDR1 GTSNPN and CDR2 SVGIG (reference sequence). Trimming took off 6 bases at V and 0 bases at J, with 11 bases between the two ends. The CDR3 has 13 residues. The chain's CDR3 is CACFQGMNTEAFF. CDR3 coding DNA: TGTGCCTGCTTCCAGGGGATGAACACTGAAGCTTTCTTT. Complete variable domain (other parts from reference TRBV30 and TRBJ1-1): SQTIHQWPATLVQPVGSPLSLECTVEGTSNPNLYWYRQAAGRGLQLLFYSVGIGQISSEVPQNLSASRPQDRQFILSSKKLLLSDSGFYLCACFQGMNTEAFFGQGTRLTVV.

This sequence joins TRBV6-6 and TRBJ2-2, with D maybe TRBD2 (6 bases). The CDR3 has 13 amino acids. Per germline, CDR1 MNHNY and CDR2 SVGAGI (reference sequence). Trimming removed 8 bases from V and 6 bases from J, with 13 bases in between. The CDR3 DNA is TGTGCCAGCGGGGGGAGAGCCGCCGGGGAGCTGTTTTTT. This codes for CASGGRAAGELFF.

A remark on this clone: Other DNA sequences in this sample translate to the same CDR3. The rearrangement joins TRBV19 to TRBJ2-7; possibly TRBD1 for D (6 bases). The CDR3 covers 14 residues. The germline V gene has CDR1 LNHDA and CDR2 SQIVND (reference sequence). V was clipped by 3 bases and J by 1 base, with 10 bases between them. The CDR3 reads CASSMGQNSYEQYF. As DNA, the CDR3 is TGTGCCAGTAGTATGGGACAAAATTCCTACGAGCAGTACTTC.

The V and J genes are TRBV15 and TRBJ2-4; no clear D. The length of the CDR3 is 15 residues. Germline V gives CDR1 LNHNV, CDR2 YYDKDF (reference sequence). V lost 0 bases, J lost 4 bases, and 10 bases lay in between. CDR3 residues: CATSRDQDGKNIQYF. CDR3 bases: TGTGCCACCAGCAGAGATCAAGACGGGAAAAACATTCAGTACTTC.

The chain combines TRBV27 with TRBJ2-7, with 10 bases aligning to TRBD1. With 3 bases clipped from V and 7 bases from J, the junction kept 9 bases outside the gene matches. The CDR3 runs 15 residues. In germline, CDR1 is MNHEY, CDR2 SMNVEV (reference sequence). For the CDR3, the DNA is TGTGCCAGCAGTTTCTTCCCGGGACAGGGGCGAGAGCAGTACTTC. Its translation: CASSFFPGQGREQYF.

The chain links TRBV29-1 to TRBJ1-4, with 9 bases aligning to TRBD1. From germline, CDR1 is SQVTM and CDR2 ANQGSEA. The CDR3 sequence is 14 residues long. V dropped 4 bases and J dropped 5; count of bases not matched to a gene: 5. The CDR3 loop reads CSVGRTGENEKLFF. In DNA, the CDR3 is TGCAGCGTTGGCCGGACAGGGGAAAATGAAAAACTGTTTTTT.

This clone was seen only once. The CDR3 DNA reads TGTGCCAGCAGCTTGGGACAGTTTGTAACCACAGATACGCAGTATTTT. Translation: CASSLGQFVTTDTQYF. The chain joins TRBV5-8 to TRBJ2-3, with D possibly matching TRBD1 (5 bases). Germline CDR1 SGHTS, CDR2 YDEGEE. Trimming shortened V by 0 bases and J by 2 bases, and 13 bases separated the two germline ends. The CDR3 totals 16 residues.

The chain couples TRBV5-1 to TRBJ2-5, with 10 bases identical to TRBD1. Germline V gives CDR1 SGHRS, CDR2 YFSETQ. CDR3 length: 14 amino acids. Trimming at V came to 4 bases and at J to 9 bases, leaving 9 bases not matched to a gene. As DNA, the CDR3 is TGCGCCAGCAGCCAGGGACAGGGGATTGGGGCCCAGTACTTC. It encodes CASSQGQGIGAQYF.

This rearrangement joins TRBV19 to TRBJ2-5; D perhaps matches TRBD1 (5 bases). The germline V gene encodes CDR1 LNHDA and CDR2 SQIVND (reference sequence). The germline V and J ends were trimmed by 5 bases and 2 bases, with 12 bases remaining between them. The CDR3 runs to 14 residues. CDR3 region: CASSSSGLQETQYF. CDR3 bases: TGTGCCAGTAGTTCGTCAGGGCTTCAAGAGACCCAGTACTTC.

The V gene is TRBV28, the J gene TRBJ1-2; tentatively, D is TRBD1 (5 bases). The germline V and J ends were trimmed by 3 bases and 2 bases, with 10 bases remaining between them. The CDR3 consists of 14 residues. From germline, CDR1 is MDHEN and CDR2 SYDVKM. The CDR3 spells CASSLGQANYGYTF. The CDR3 DNA follows: TGTGCCAGCAGTTTGGGGCAGGCCAACTATGGCTACACCTTC.

The V call is TRBV5-1, the J call TRBJ1-4, with D tentatively TRBD1 (5 bases). V gave up 0 bases and J gave up 12 bases, with 12 bases separating them. The CDR3 is 13 residues long. Germline CDR1 is SGHRS and CDR2 is YFSETQ. The CDR3 is CASSLAGGRELFF. The CDR3 DNA follows: TGCGCCAGCAGCTTGGCCGGGGGACGAGAACTGTTTTTT.